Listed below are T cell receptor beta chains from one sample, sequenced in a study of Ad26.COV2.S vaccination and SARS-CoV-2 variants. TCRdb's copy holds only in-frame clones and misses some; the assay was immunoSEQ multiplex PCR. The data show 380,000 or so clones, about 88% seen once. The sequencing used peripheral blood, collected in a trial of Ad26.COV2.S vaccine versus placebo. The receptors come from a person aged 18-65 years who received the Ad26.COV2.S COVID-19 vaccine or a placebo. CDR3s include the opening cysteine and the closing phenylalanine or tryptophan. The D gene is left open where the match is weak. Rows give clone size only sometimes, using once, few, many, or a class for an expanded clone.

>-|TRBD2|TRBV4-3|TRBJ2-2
TGCGCCAGCAGCCAAGAAATGCCTAGCGGCTCTAACACCGGGGAGCTGTTTTTT
CASSQEMPSGSNTGELFF
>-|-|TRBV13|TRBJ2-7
TGTGCCAGCAGCCGAGGACTCCTCTTTGGTGAGCAGTACTTC
CASSRGLLFGEQYF
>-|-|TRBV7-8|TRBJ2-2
TGTGCCAGCAGCTTGGTGAGCGCCACCGGGGAGCTGTTTTTT
CASSLVSATGELFF
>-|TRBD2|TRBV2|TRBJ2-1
TGTGCCAGCAGCCCGAGCGGGGGGGCCTACAATGAGCAGTTCTTC
CASSPSGGAYNEQFF
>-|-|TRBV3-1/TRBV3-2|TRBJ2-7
TGTGCCAGCTCAGGAGGGGGAGGGAGCGACGAGCAGTACTTC
CASSGGGGSDEQYF
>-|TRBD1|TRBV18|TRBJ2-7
TGTGCCAGCTCACCGACCCAGGGACAGGGGCAAGCGGAGCAGTACTTC
CASSPTQGQGQAEQYF
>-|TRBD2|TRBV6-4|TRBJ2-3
TGTGCCAGCAGTTCTCTAGCGGGGAGTCGCACAGATACGCAGTATTTT
CASSSLAGSRTDTQYF
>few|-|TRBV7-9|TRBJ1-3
TGTGCCAGCAGCTTAGAGGCAGCTGGAAACACCATATATTTT
CASSLEAAGNTIYF
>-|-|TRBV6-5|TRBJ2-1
TGTGCCAGCAGTAGGACTTGGAGCTCCTACAATGAGCAGTTCTTC
CASSRTWSSYNEQFF
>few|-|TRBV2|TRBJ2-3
TGTGCCAGCAGGGTACAGGTATCCATGACAGATACGCAGTATTTT
CASRVQVSMTDTQYF
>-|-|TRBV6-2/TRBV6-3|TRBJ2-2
TGTGCCAGCAGTTACGTAACGAACACCGGGGAGCTGTTTTTT
CASSYVTNTGELFF
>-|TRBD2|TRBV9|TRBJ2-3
TGTGCCAGCAGCCCACCGGGACTAGCGGGACCAGATACGCAGTATTTT
CASSPPGLAGPDTQYF
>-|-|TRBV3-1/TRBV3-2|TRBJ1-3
TGTGCCAGCAGCCAAGAAGCGTGGGGAGGAAACACCATATATTTT
CASSQEAWGGNTIYF
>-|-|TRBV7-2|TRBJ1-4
TGTGCCAGCAGCCCATATATGGGGCCCCATCCACTGTTTTTT
CASSPYMGPHPLFF
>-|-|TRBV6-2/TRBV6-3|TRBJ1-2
TGTGCCAGCAGCCGCCCCAATCAGGGACGGTCGAGGGATGGCTACACCTTC
CASSRPNQGRSRDGYTF